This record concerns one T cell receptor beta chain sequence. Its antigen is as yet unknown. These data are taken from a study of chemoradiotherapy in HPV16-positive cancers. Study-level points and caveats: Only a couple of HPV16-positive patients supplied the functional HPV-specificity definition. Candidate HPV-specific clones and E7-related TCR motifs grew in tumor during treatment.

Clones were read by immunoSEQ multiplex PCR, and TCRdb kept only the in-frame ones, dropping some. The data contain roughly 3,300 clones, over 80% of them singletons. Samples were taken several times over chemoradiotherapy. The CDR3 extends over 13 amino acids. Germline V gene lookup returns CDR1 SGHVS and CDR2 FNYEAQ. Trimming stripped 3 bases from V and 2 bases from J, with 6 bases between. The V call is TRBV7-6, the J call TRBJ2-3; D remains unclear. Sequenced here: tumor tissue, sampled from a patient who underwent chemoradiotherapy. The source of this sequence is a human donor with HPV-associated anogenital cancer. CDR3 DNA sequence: TGTGCCAGCAGCTTGGAGTCCACAGATACGCAGTATTTT. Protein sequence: CASSLESTDTQYF.